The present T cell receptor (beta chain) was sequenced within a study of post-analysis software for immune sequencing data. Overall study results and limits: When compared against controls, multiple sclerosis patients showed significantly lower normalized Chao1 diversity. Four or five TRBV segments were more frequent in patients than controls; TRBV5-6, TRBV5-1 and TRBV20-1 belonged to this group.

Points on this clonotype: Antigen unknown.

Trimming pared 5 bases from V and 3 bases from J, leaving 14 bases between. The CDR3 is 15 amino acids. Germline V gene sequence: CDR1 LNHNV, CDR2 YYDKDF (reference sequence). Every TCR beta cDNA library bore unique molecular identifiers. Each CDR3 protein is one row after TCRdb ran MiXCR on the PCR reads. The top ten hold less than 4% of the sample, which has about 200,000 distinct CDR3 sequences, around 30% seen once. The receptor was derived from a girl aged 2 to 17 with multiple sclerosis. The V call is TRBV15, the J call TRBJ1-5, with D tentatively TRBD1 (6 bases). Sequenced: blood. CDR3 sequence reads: CATSAPRGLNQPQHF. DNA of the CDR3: TGTGCCACCAGCGCCCCGCGGGGGCTCAATCAGCCCCAGCATTTT. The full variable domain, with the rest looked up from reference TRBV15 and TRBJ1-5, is DAMVIQNPRYQVTQFGKPVTLSCSQTLNHNVMYWYQQKSSQAPKLLFHYYDKDFNNEADTPDNFQSRRPNTSFCFLDIRSPGLGDTAMYLCATSAPRGLNQPQHFGDGTRLSIL.